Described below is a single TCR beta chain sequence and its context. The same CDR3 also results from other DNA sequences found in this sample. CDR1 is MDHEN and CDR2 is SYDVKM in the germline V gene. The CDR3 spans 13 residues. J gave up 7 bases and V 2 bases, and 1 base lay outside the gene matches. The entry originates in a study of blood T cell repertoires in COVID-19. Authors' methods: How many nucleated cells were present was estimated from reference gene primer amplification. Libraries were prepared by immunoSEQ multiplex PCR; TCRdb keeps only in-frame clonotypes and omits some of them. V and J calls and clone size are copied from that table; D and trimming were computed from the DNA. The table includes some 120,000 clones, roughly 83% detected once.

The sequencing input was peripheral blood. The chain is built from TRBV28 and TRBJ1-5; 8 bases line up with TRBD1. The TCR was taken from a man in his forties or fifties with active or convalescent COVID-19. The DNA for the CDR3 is TGTGCCAGCAGTTTAACAGGGGGGCAGCCCCAGCATTTT. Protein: CASSLTGGQPQHF.